This T cell receptor (beta chain) is from a study of blood T cell repertoires in COVID-19. Across the whole study: Material from acute and convalescent COVID-19 was sourced from the United States, Italy and Spain.

Under the authors' procedure: Amplified reference gene primers provided the basis for estimating nucleated cell counts. Using immunoSEQ multiplex PCR, the repertoire was profiled, and TCRdb retains in-frame clones only, with some absent. D and trimming were read from the DNA, whereas the V and J calls and clone size are those reported in that table. The data contain about 400,000 clones, roughly 90% of them singletons. J lost 6 bases, V lost 6 bases, and 13 bases had no gene match. Germline assignment: CDR1 LNHDA and CDR2 SQIVND (reference sequence). The length of the CDR3 is 17 residues. The chain uses TRBV19 and TRBJ1-6; TRBD1 aligns across 8 bases. The clonotype originates from a man aged 35 to 55 with acute or convalescent COVID-19. The sequencing input was peripheral blood. The CDR3 sequence: CASSPVRDRFGNSPLHF. The CDR3 DNA follows: TGTGCCAGTAGCCCTGTCCGGGACAGGTTTGGTAATTCACCCCTCCACTTT.